These 32 T cell receptor beta chains were sequenced from one sample in a study of blood T cell repertoires in COVID-19. Sequencing was performed with immunoSEQ multiplex PCR; in TCRdb, only in-frame clones are kept and a portion is missing. The sample records about 47,000 clones, roughly 80% being singletons. The source material was peripheral blood. These receptors came from a human donor with acute or convalescent COVID-19. The donor label of this sample is uncertain.

This clone was seen only a few times. The CDR3 bases are TGTGCCAGCAGCTCCGTTTCCGGGACAGGAATAAACACTGAAGCTTTCTTT. Residues: CASSSVSGTGINTEAFF. V gene TRBV7-2 combines with J gene TRBJ1-1; TRBD1 matches 8 bases. CDR3 length equals 17 residues. Germline V gene lookup returns CDR1 SGHTA and CDR2 FQGNSA. Trimming cost V 4 bases and J 2 bases; bases outside gene matches: 12.

The chain recombines TRBV19 with TRBJ2-7; perhaps TRBD1 as D (6 bases). The ends were cut back, 6 bases at V and 4 bases at J, with 19 bases in the middle. Germline lookup yields CDR1 LNHDA and CDR2 SQIVND (reference sequence). This CDR3 region has 15 residues. The CDR3 DNA follows: TGTGCCAGTAGGGGGCGGCTGGAAGGACAGTACGAGCAGTACTTC. It is translated as CASRGRLEGQYEQYF.

The genes are TRBV24-1 and TRBJ2-2; D possibly corresponds to TRBD1 (6 bases). V lost 0 bases to trimming and J lost 1 base, with 8 bases between them. This CDR3 has 16 residues. Germline lookup yields CDR1 KGHDR and CDR2 SFDVKD. CDR3 bases: TGTGCCACCAGTGATTTGGGGGGCCTGAACACCGGGGAGCTGTTTTTT. This sequence encodes CATSDLGGLNTGELFF.

The chain recombines TRBV7-2 with TRBJ1-1; no definite D call. This CDR3 has 16 amino acids. Germline-derived CDR1 and CDR2 are SGHTA and FQGNSA. Trimming stripped 6 bases from V and 1 base from J, with 18 bases between. The CDR3 nucleotides are TGTGCCAGCAGGGTCGGGAATCTAAACTCGAACACTGAAGCTTTCTTT. Translated: CASRVGNLNSNTEAFF.

This clone was counted once. This rearrangement joins TRBV27 to TRBJ1-2; D is unresolved. This CDR3 has 15 residues. Germline V gene lookup returns CDR1 MNHEY and CDR2 SMNVEV (reference sequence). V lost 5 bases and J 2 bases, leaving 15 bases between the germline ends. This CDR3 reads CASSTLRGRNYGYTF. As DNA, the CDR3 is TGTGCCAGCAGTACGCTTCGGGGTCGGAACTATGGCTACACCTTC.

The chain employs TRBV28 and TRBJ1-2; TRBD1 agrees at 12 bases. CDR3 length: 15 amino acids. CDR1 MDHEN and CDR2 SYDVKM come from the germline V gene. The V segment lost 6 bases and the J segment 6 bases; nucleotides outside the gene matches: 8. As DNA, the CDR3 is TGTGCCAGCAGGCTCCAGGGACAGGGGGCGGATGGCTACACCTTC. It specifies CASRLQGQGADGYTF.

This clone has a handful of counts. The CDR3 loop is CASSLAEGNYEQYF. The DNA for the CDR3 is TGTGCCAGCTCACTGGCGGAGGGAAACTACGAGCAGTACTTC. The V call is TRBV18, the J call TRBJ2-7; perhaps TRBD2 as D (6 bases). This CDR3 region has 14 residues. Trimming cost V 4 bases and J 3 bases, with 13 bases left between them. The V gene's germline CDR1 is KGHSH and CDR2 LQKENI.

This rearrangement joins TRBV7-9 to TRBJ2-3; TRBD2 aligns across 12 bases. Germline V gene data show CDR1 as SEHNR and CDR2 as FQNEAQ (reference sequence). V shed 3 bases, J shed 4 bases, and the junction held 5 bases outside the gene matches. The CDR3 consists of 16 residues. CDR3: CASSFGLAGIADTQYF. CDR3 in DNA: TGTGCCAGCAGCTTCGGACTAGCGGGGATTGCAGATACGCAGTATTTT.

V and J are TRBV19 and TRBJ2-1, with TRBD2 matching over 7 bases. Trimming cost V 10 bases and J 4 bases; bases outside gene matches: 4. The CDR3 spans 12 residues. Germline V gives CDR1 LNHDA, CDR2 SQIVND (reference sequence). CDR3 in DNA: TGTGCCACAGGGCGGGGGTACAATGAGCAGTTCTTC. Encoded protein: CATGRGYNEQFF.

This clone was recorded a few times. The rearrangement uses TRBV4-1 and TRBJ2-7; 9 nucleotides align to TRBD2. CDR1 MGHRA and CDR2 YSYEKL come from the germline V gene. V was pared by 0 bases and J by 4 bases, with 7 bases of the junction left unmatched. This CDR3 is built from 16 residues. CDR3 loop: CASSQELAGVTYEQYF. As DNA, the CDR3 is TGCGCCAGCAGCCAAGAACTAGCGGGCGTCACATACGAGCAGTACTTC.

V is TRBV6-6 and J is TRBJ2-7; the match to TRBD2 covers 8 bases. Germline V CDR1 and CDR2: MNHNY, SVGAGI (reference sequence). J gave up 2 bases and V 2 bases, and 8 bases lay outside the gene matches. The length of the CDR3 is 16 residues. CDR3 coding DNA: TGTGCCAGCAGTTACCGGGGGGGAGGTAACACCTACGAGCAGTACTTC. Amino acid sequence: CASSYRGGGNTYEQYF.

This chain connects TRBV18 to TRBJ2-7, with 7 bases fitting TRBD1. Per the germline V gene, CDR1 is KGHSH and CDR2 is LQKENI. The CDR3 totals 16 residues. J lost 0 bases, V lost 4 bases, and 9 bases had no gene match. CDR3 in DNA: TGTGCCAGCTCACTGGGATCAGGGGGAGACTCCTACGAGCAGTACTTC. Amino acid sequence: CASSLGSGGDSYEQYF.

The rearrangement uses TRBV30 and TRBJ1-6; D is undetermined. V was trimmed by 4 bases and J by 0 bases, leaving 10 bases between them. Germline CDR1 GTSNPN, CDR2 SVGIG (reference sequence). The CDR3 runs 15 residues. CDR3 loop: CAWTTSSSYNSPLHF. DNA of the CDR3: TGTGCCTGGACCACTTCGAGCTCCTATAATTCACCCCTCCACTTT.

This clone came up a few times. This chain links TRBV7-2 with TRBJ2-7, with a tentative D call TRBD2 (5 bases). The CDR3 contains 16 residues. Germline V gene data show CDR1 as SGHTA and CDR2 as FQGNSA. The V gene lost 4 bases and the J gene lost 7 bases, with 23 bases spanning the gap. DNA for the CDR3: TGTGCCAGCAGCTATACTCAAACACAAGCCGAGCGGGAGCAGTACTTC. Its translation is CASSYTQTQAEREQYF.

The V call is TRBV12-3 or TRBV12-4, the J call TRBJ1-2; no reliable D call. Trimming shortened V by 2 bases and J by 0 bases, and 4 bases separated the two germline ends. The CDR3 is 13 residues long. CDR3 sequence (DNA): TGTGCCAGCAGTTTAAACACTAACTATGGCTACACCTTC. Its translation is CASSLNTNYGYTF.

V usage is TRBV7-9 and J usage is TRBJ1-4; D gene uncertain. V was pared by 1 base and J by 8 bases, with 14 bases between. In germline, CDR1 is SEHNR, CDR2 FQNEAQ (reference sequence). This CDR3 spans 15 amino acids. CDR3: CASSLGPGKEEKLFF. CDR3 sequence (DNA): TGTGCCAGCAGCTTAGGTCCGGGGAAGGAGGAAAAACTGTTTTTT.

The chain joins TRBV18 to TRBJ2-7; 10 nucleotides match TRBD2. The CDR3 consists of 18 residues. The germline V gene has CDR1 KGHSH and CDR2 LQKENI. After removal of 6 bases from V and 0 bases from J, the junction contained 14 bases not matched to a gene. The CDR3 DNA sequence: TGTGCCAGCTCCTCCCTGTTAGCGGGGGGCCAGATCTCCTACGAGCAGTACTTC. Translating it yields CASSSLLAGGQISYEQYF.

The V and J genes are TRBV10-2 and TRBJ2-7, with 12 bases lining up with TRBD2. Trimming cost V 6 bases and J 6 bases; bases outside gene matches: 9. Germline CDR1 reads WSHSY; CDR2 reads SAAADI. The CDR3 is 15 amino acids. The CDR3, as DNA: TGCGCCAGCAGCAAACAGACTAGCGGGGGCGGCGAGCAGTACTTC. Amino acid sequence: CASSKQTSGGGEQYF.

This clone was observed once. The gene calls are TRBV29-1 and TRBJ2-7; 10 bases line up with TRBD1. The CDR3 contains 13 residues. CDR1 and CDR2 from the germline V gene are SQVTM and ANQGSEA. J was trimmed by 0 bases and V by 6 bases; bases with no gene match: 2. The DNA for the CDR3 is TGCAGCGTCTGGACAGGGGGCTCCTACGAGCAGTACTTC. This gives the protein CSVWTGGSYEQYF.

In this sample, this clone turned up a few times. The chain is built from TRBV6-5 and TRBJ1-1; 9 nucleotides match TRBD1. The CDR3 is 15 residues long. Trimming cost V 6 bases and J 11 bases; bases outside gene matches: 16. CDR1 and CDR2 (germline): MNHEY, SVGAGI. The CDR3 spells CASSRRMGQGFSAFF. The CDR3 region has the DNA TGTGCCAGCAGCCGCAGGATGGGACAGGGTTTTTCGGCTTTCTTT.

The chain recombines TRBV7-6 with TRBJ2-6; 8 bases agree with TRBD1. Germline trimming cut 8 bases from V and 0 bases from J; bases unmatched to any gene: 12. Per germline, CDR1 SGHVS and CDR2 FNYEAQ. The length of the CDR3 is 18 residues. CDR3 residues: CASSTHRDRFSGANVLTF. In DNA form, the CDR3 reads TGTGCCAGCTCCACCCACCGGGACAGGTTCTCTGGGGCCAACGTCCTGACTTTC.

This rearrangement joins TRBV7-8 to TRBJ1-5, with TRBD1 matching 7 bases. V lost 4 bases to trimming and J lost 2 bases; unmatched junction nucleotides: 5. The CDR3 spans 15 residues. Per the germline V gene, CDR1 is SGHVS and CDR2 is FQNEAQ. In nucleotides, the CDR3 is TGTGCCAGCAGCTCAACAGGGGTCGGCAATCAGCCCCAGCATTTT. The encoded protein is CASSSTGVGNQPQHF.

The rearrangement joins TRBV6-6 to TRBJ1-2; D unresolved. Germline CDR1 and CDR2: MNHNY and SVGAGI (reference sequence). The V and J ends lost 6 bases and 0 bases respectively, with 17 bases between them. The CDR3 sequence is 16 residues long. Here the CDR3 DNA reads TGTGCCAGCAGCCGTACTCTGGAGGGATCTAACTATGGCTACACCTTC. It yields the protein CASSRTLEGSNYGYTF.

V gene TRBV5-6 combines with J gene TRBJ2-3, with D maybe TRBD2 (6 bases). The CDR3 loop spans 16 amino acids. V was trimmed by 1 base and J by 3 bases, leaving 15 bases between them. Germline V lookup: CDR1 SGHDT, CDR2 YYEEEE. The CDR3 protein is CASSLLGGTNTDTQYF. DNA of the CDR3: TGTGCCAGCAGCTTGCTGGGCGGGACGAATACAGATACGCAGTATTTT.

The chain joins TRBV7-2 to TRBJ2-3; D is unclear. Germline lookup yields CDR1 SGHTA and CDR2 FQGNSA. This CDR3 is 13 amino acids long. V gave up 3 bases and J gave up 1 base, with 5 bases separating them. The CDR3 DNA reads TGTGCCAGCAGCTTTCGGGGCACAGATACGCAGTATTTT. It codes for CASSFRGTDTQYF.

The rearrangement joins TRBV9 to TRBJ1-2; D is undetermined. CDR1 is SGDLS and CDR2 is YYNGEE in the germline V gene. The CDR3 has 14 amino acids. V was shortened by 4 bases and J by 7 bases, with 17 bases between the two germline ends. The CDR3 is CASSSTSERAGYTF. CDR3 DNA: TGTGCCAGCAGCTCTACCTCTGAGCGCGCTGGCTACACCTTC.

The count of this clone is one. The rearrangement links TRBV7-2 to TRBJ2-5; 8 nucleotides line up with TRBD2. The CDR3 extends over 15 amino acids. Germline V gene data show CDR1 as SGHTA and CDR2 as FQGNSA. The trim removed 0 bases at V and 5 bases at J, leaving 5 bases unmatched. The CDR3 loop is CASSLALGGGETQYF. CDR3 DNA sequence: TGTGCCAGCAGCTTAGCGCTGGGCGGGGGGGAGACCCAGTACTTC.

This chain uses TRBV7-2 with TRBJ2-2; 7 bases are shared with TRBD1. There are 16 residues in the CDR3. Germline CDR1 SGHTA, CDR2 FQGNSA. The junction had 7 bases not matched to a gene; V was cut back by 1 base and J by 5 bases. The CDR3 sequence is CASSLEPGQKTGELFF. The DNA of the CDR3 is TGTGCCAGCAGCTTAGAACCGGGACAGAAAACCGGGGAGCTGTTTTTT.

The rearrangement uses TRBV4-2 and TRBJ2-5; perhaps TRBD2 as D (6 bases). The V and J ends lost 4 bases and 4 bases respectively, with 13 bases between them. CDR3 size: 14 residues. The germline V gene encodes CDR1 LGHNA and CDR2 YNFKEQ. The CDR3 region has the DNA TGTGCCAGCAGCCTCCGACTAGTATCAGAGACCCAGTACTTC. Translation: CASSLRLVSETQYF.

The V gene is TRBV2, the J gene TRBJ2-1; D is possibly TRBD2 (6 bases). The germline V gene has CDR1 SNHLY and CDR2 FYNNEI. The germline V and J ends were trimmed by 5 bases and 0 bases, with 14 bases remaining between them. This CDR3 comprises 16 residues. The CDR3 spells CASSHIAVSSYNEQFF. The CDR3 DNA sequence: TGTGCCAGCAGTCATATAGCGGTGAGCTCCTACAATGAGCAGTTCTTC. Together with reference TRBV2 and TRBJ2-1, the CDR3 gives the full variable domain: EPEVTQTPSHQVTQMGQEVILRCVPISNHLYFYWYRQILGQKVEFLVSFYNNEISEKSEIFDDQFSVERPDGSNFTLKIRSTKLEDSAMYFCASSHIAVSSYNEQFFGPGTRLTVL.

The V gene is TRBV4-2, the J gene TRBJ1-2; D is possibly TRBD1 (5 bases). CDR1 is LGHNA and CDR2 is YNFKEQ in the germline V gene. This CDR3 region has 15 residues. Trimming took 1 base from V and 7 from J, leaving 16 bases between them. CDR3 in DNA: TGTGCCAGCAGCCAAGTGGATCCAGGGTTGGGTGGCTACACCTTC. It is translated as CASSQVDPGLGGYTF.

This rearrangement joins TRBV11-2 to TRBJ1-6; possibly TRBD1 for D (6 bases). Germline V lookup: CDR1 SGHAT, CDR2 FQNNGV. The CDR3 runs 15 residues. V lost 2 bases and J 8 bases, leaving 13 bases between the germline ends. CDR3 region: CASSLQGQGYSPLHF. The CDR3 DNA is TGTGCCAGCAGCTTACAGGGGCAGGGCTATTCACCCCTCCACTTT. The variable domain in full, with the rest retrieved from reference TRBV11-2 and TRBJ1-6, is EAGVAQSPRYKIIEKRQSVAFWCNPISGHATLYWYQQILGQGPKLLIQFQNNGVVDDSQLPKDRFSAERLKGVDSTLKIQPAKLEDSAVYLCASSLQGQGYSPLHFGNGTRLTVT.